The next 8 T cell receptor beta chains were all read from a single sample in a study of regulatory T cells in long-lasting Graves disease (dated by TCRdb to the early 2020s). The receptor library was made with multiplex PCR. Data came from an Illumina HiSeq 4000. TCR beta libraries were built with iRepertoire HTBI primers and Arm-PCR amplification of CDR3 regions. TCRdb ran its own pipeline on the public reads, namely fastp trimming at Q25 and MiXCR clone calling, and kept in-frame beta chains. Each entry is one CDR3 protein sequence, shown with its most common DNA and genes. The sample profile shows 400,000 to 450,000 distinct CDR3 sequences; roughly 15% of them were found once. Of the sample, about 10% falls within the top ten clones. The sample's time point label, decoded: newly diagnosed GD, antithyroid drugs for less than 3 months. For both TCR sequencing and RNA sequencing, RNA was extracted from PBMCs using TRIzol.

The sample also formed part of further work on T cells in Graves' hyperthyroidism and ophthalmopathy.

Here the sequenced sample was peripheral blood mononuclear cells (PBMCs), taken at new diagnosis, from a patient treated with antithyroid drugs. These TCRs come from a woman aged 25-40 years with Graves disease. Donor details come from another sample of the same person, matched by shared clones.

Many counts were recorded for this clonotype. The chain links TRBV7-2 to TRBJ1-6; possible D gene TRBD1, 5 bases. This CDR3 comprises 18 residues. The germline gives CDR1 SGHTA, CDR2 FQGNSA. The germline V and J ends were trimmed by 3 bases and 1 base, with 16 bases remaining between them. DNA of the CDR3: TGTGCCAGCAGCTTCGGGCAGGGTGGTCGTTCCTATAATTCACCCCTCCACTTT. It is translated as CASSFGQGGRSYNSPLHF.

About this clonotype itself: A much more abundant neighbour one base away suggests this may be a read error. The CDR3 spells CASSWGPAGDGVVYEQYF. DNA of the CDR3: TGCGCCAGCAGCTGGGGACCAGCGGGAGACGGCGTCGTTTACGAGCAGTACTTC. The rearrangement joins TRBV5-1 to TRBJ2-7, with TRBD2 matching 8 bases. Per the germline V gene, CDR1 is SGHRS and CDR2 is YFSETQ. This CDR3 is 18 amino acids long. V shed 3 bases and J 4 bases; nucleotides not matched to a gene: 18.

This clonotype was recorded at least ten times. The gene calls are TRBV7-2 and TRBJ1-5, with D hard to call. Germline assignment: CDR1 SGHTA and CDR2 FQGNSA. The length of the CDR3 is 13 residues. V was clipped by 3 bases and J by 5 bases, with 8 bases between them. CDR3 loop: CASSLYGDQPQHF. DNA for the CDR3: TGTGCCAGCAGCTTGTATGGCGATCAGCCCCAGCATTTT. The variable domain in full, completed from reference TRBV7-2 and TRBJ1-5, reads GAGVSQSPSNKVTEKGKDVELRCDPISGHTALYWYRQSLGQGLEFLIYFQGNSAPDKSGLPSDRFSAERTGGSVSTLTIQRTQQEDSAVYLCASSLYGDQPQHFGDGTRLSIL.

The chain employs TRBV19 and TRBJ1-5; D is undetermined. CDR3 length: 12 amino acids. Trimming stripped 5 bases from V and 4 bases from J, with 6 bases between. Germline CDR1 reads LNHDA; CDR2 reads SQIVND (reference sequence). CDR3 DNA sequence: TGTGCCAGTAGTCATGATAATCAGCCCCAGCATTTT. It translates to CASSHDNQPQHF.

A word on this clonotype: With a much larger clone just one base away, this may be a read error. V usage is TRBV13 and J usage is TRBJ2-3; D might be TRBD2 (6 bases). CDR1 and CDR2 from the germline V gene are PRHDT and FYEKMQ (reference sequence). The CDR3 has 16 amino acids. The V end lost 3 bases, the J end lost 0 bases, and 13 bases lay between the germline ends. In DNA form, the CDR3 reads TGTGCCAGCAGCTTCCTCACGCGGGAAAGCACAGATACGCAGTATTTT. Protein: CASSFLTRESTDTQYF.

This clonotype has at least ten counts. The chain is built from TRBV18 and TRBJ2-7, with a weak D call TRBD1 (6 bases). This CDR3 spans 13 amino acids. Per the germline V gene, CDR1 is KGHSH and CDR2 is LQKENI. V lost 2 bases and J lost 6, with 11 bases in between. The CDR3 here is CASSPGGGGEQYF. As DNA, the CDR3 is TGTGCCAGCTCACCAGGGGGCGGAGGCGAGCAGTACTTC.

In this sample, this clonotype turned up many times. In nucleotides, the CDR3 is TGTGCCAGCAGTTTGTTGGCTAGACCCTACGAGCAGTACTTC. This translates into CASSLLARPYEQYF. The V call is TRBV28, the J call TRBJ2-7, with no clear D. CDR3 length equals 14 residues. The V end was cut by 3 bases, the J end by 2 bases, with 11 bases between. Germline V gene lookup returns CDR1 MDHEN and CDR2 SYDVKM.

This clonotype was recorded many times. CDR3 amino acids: CASSGQGAANYGYTF. CDR3 nucleotides: TGTGCCAGCAGTGGACAGGGGGCCGCTAACTATGGCTACACCTTC. This sequence joins TRBV6-1 and TRBJ1-2; TRBD1 matches at 10 bases. The CDR3 is made up of 15 amino acids. Germline CDR1 reads MNHNS; CDR2 reads SASEGT. V dropped 4 bases and J dropped 0; count of bases not matched to a gene: 2.